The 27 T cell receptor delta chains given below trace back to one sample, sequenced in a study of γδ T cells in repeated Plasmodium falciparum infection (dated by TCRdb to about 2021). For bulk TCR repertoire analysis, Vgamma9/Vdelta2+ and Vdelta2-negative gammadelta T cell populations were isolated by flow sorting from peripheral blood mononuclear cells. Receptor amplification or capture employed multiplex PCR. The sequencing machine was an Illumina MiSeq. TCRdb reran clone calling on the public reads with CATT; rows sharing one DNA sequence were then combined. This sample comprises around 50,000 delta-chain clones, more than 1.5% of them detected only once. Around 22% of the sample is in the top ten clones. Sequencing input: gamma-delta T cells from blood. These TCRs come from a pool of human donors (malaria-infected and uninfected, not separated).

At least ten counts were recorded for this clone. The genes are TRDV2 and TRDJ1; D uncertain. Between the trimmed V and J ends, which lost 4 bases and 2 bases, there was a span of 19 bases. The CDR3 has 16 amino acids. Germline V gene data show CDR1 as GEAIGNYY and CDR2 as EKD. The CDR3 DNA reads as TGTGCCTGTGAGCCCATTACAGGGAAAGGAACCGATAAACTCATCTTT. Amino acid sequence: CACEPITGKGTDKLIF.

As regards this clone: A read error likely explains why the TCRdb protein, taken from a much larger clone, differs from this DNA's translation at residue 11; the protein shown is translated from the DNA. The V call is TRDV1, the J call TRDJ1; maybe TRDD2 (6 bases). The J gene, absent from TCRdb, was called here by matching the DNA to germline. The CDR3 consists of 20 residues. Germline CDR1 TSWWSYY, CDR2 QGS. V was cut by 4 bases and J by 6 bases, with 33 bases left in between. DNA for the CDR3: TGTGCTCTTGGGGTTCCCAAATTAACCTTCCCTTACCCCTACATATATAAACTCATCTTT. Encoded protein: CALGVPKLTFPYPYIYKLIF.

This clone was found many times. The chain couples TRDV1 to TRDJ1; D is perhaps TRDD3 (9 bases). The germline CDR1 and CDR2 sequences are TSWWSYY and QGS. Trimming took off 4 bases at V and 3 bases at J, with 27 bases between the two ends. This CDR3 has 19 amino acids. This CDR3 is CALGGSSYFWGILSDKLIF. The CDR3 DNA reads TGTGCTCTTGGGGGCTCTTCCTACTTCTGGGGGATTCTCTCCGATAAACTCATCTTT.

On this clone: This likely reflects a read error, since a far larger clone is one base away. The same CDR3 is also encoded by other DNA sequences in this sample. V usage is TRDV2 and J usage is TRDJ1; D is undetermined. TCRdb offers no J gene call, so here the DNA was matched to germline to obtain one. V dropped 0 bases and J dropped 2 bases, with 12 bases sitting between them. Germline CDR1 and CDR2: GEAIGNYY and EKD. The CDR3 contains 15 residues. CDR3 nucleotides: TGTGCCTGTGACACCAAGGGGTTAAATACCGATAAACTCATCTTT. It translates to CACDTKGLNTDKLIF.

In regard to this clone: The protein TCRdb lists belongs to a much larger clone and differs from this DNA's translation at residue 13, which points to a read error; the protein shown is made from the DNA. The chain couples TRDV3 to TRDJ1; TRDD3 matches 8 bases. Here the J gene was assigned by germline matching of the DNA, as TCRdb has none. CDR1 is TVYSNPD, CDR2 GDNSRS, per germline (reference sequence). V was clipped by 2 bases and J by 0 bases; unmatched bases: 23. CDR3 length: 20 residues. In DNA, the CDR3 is TGTGCCTTTGGGTCTACGTACTGGGGGTGTCCCCTCGTGTACACCGATAAACTCATCTTT. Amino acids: CAFGSTYWGCPLVYTDKLIF.

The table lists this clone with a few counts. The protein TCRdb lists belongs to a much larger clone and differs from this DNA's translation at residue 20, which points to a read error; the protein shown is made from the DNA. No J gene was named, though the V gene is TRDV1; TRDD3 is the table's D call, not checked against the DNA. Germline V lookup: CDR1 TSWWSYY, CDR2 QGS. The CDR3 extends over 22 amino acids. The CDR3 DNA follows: TGTGCTCTTGGGGACCCCTCGCGGTCCACTACTCTTCCTGTACTGGGGGATACGAAACCCATCTTT. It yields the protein CALGDPSRSTTLPVLGDTKPIF.

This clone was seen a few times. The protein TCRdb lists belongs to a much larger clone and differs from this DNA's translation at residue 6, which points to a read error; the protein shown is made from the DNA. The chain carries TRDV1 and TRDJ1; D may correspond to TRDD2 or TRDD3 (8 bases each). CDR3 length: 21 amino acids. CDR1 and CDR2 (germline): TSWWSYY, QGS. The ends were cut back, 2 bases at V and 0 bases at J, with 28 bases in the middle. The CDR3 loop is CALGEYFLRRGDTWYTDKLIF. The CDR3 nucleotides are TGTGCTCTTGGGGAATACTTCCTACGGAGAGGGGATACTTGGTACACCGATAAACTCATCTTT.

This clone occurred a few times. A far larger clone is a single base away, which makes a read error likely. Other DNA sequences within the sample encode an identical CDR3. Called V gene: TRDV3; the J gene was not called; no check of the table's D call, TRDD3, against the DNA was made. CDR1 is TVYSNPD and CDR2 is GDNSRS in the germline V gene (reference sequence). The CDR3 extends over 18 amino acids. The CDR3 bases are TGTGCCTGCACCACCTTCCCAGGTACTGGGGGAGGGCCCAGACCCCTGATCTTC. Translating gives CACTTFPGTGGGPRPLIF.

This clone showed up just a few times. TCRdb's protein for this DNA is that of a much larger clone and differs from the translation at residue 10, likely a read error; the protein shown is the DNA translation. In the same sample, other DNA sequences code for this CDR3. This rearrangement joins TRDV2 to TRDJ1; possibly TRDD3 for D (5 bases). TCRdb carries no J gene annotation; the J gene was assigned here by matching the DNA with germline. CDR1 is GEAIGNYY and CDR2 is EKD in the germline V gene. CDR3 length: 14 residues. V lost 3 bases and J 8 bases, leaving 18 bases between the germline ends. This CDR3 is CACDPLAGTKKLIF. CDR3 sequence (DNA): TGTGCCTGTGACCCGTTGGCTGGGACCAAAAAACTCATCTTT.

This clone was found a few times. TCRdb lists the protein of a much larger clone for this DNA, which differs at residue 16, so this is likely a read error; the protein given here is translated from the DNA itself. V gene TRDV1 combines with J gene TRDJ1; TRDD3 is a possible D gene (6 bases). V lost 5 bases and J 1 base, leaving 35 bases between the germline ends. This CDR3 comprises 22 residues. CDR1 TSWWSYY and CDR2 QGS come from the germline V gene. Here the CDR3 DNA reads TGTGCTCTTGGGAACCTCTACCCACAGATATACTGGGACACCCCGCTCACCGATAAACTCATCTTT. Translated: CALGNLYPQIYWDTPLTDKLIF.

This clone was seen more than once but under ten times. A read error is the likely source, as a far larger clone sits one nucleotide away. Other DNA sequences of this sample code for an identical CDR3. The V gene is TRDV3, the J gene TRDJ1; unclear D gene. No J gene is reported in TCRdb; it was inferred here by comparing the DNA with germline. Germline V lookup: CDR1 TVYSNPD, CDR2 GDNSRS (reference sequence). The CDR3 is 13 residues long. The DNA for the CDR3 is TGTGCCTTTTCCCCCGGCCGGGCCGACAAACTCATCTTT. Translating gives CAFSPGRADKLIF.

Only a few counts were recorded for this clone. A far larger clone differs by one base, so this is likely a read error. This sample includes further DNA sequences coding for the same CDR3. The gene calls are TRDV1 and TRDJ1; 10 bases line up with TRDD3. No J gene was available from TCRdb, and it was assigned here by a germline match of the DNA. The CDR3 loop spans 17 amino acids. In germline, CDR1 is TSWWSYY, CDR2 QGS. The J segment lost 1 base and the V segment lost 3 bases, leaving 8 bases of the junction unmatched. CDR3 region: CALGEEYWGISTDKLIF. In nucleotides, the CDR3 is TGTGCTCTTGGGGAGGAGTACTGGGGGATTTCCACCGATAAACTCATCTTT.

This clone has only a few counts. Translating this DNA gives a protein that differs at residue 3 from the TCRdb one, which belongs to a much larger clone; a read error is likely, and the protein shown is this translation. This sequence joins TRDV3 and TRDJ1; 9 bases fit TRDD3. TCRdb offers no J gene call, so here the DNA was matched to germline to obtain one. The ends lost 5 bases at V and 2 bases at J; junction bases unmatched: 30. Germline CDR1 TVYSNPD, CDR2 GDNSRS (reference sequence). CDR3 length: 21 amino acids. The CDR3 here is CAPSMVHEAPLGDPETDKLIF. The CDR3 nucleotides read TGTGCCCCCTCAATGGTACATGAGGCCCCGCTGGGGGATCCTGAGACCGATAAACTCATCTTT. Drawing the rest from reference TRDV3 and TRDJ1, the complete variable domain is CDKVTQSSPDQTVASGSEVVLLCTYDTVYSNPDLFWYRIRPDYSFQFVFYGDNSRSEGADFTQGRFSVKHILTQKAFHLVISPVRTEDSATYYCAPSMVHEAPLGDPETDKLIFGKGTRVTVEP.

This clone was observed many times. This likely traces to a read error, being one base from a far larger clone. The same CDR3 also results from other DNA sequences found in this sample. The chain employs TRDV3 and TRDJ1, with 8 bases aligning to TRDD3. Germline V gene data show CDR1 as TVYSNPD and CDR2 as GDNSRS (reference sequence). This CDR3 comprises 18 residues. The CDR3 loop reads CASRPCFWWDTLSDKLIF. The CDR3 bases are TGTGCCTCTCGACCTTGTTTCTGGTGGGATACGCTTAGCGATAAGCTCATCTTT.

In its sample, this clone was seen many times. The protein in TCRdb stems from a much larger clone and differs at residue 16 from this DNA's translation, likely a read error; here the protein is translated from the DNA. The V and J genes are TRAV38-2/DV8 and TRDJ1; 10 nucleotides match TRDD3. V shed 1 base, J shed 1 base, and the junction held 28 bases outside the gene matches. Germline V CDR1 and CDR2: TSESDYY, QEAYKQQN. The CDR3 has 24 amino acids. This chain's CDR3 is CAYRSFEYFQATYWGMPATDKLIF. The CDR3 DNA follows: TGTGCTTATAGGAGCTTCGAATACTTCCAAGCTACGTACTGGGGGATGCCGGCCACCGATAAACTCATCTTT.

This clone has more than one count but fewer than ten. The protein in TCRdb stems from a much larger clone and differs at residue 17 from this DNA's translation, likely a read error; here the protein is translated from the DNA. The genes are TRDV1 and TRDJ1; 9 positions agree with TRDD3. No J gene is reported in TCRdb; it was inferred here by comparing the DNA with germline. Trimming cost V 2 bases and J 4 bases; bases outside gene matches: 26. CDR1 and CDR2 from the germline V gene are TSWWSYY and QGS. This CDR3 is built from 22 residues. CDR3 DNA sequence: TGTGCTCTTGGGGAAGCGGCCCTCTATATCTGGGGGATTTCGTTTAACATCGATAAACTCATCTTT. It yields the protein CALGEAALYIWGISFNIDKLIF.

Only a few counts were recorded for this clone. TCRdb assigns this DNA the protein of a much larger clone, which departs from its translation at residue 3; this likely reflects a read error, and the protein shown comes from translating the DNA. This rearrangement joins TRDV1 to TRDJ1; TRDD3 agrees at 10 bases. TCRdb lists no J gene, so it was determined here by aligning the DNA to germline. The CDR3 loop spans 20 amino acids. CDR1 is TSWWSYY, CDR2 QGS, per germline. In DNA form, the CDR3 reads TGTGCTCATGGGGTCCCCTTAGGGGGATACGCACTGCGATACACCGATAAACTCATCTTT. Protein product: CAHGVPLGGYALRYTDKLIF.

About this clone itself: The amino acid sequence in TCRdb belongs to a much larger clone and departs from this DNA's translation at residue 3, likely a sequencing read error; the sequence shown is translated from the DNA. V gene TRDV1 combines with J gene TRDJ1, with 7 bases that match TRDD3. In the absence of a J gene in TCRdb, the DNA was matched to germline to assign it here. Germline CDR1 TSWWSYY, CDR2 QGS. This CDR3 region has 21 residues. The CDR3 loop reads CAPGKGPPGPLPWGYTDKLIF. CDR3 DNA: TGTGCTCCTGGGAAGGGCCCCCCAGGACCTCTACCCTGGGGGTACACCGATAAACTCATCTTT.

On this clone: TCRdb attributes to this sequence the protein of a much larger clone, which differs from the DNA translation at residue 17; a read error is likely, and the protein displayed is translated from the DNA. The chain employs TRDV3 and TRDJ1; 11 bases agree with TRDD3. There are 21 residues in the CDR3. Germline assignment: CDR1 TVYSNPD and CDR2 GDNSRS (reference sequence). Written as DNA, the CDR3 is TGTGCCTTTATCCACCCTACGCACTGGGGGATAACGACGATTTACACCGTTAAACTCATCTTT. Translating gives CAFIHPTHWGITTIYTVKLIF.

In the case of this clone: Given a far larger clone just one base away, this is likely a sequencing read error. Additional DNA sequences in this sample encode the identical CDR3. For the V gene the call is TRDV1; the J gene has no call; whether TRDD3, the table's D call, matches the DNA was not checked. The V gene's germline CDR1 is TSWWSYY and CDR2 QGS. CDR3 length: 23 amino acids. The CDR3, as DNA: TGTGCTCTTGGGGAACAAGGGTATTCCTACGCTATACTGGGGGACCTGTACACCGATAAACTCATCTTC. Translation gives CALGEQGYSYAILGDLYTDKLIF.

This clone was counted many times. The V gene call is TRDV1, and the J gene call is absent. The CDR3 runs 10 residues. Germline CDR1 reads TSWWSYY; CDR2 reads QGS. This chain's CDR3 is CALGLPSLTF. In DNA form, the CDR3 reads TGTGCTCTTGGGTTACCCTCCCTTACCTTC.

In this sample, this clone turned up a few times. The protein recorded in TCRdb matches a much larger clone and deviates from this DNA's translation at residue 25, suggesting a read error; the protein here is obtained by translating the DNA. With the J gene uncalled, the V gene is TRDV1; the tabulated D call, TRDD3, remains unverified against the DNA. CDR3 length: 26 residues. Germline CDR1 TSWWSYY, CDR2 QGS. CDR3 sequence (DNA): TGTGCTCTTGGGGATCCCCCCATTTGGATTCCTATCCAATTGTACTGGGGGATCGAACACACCGATAAACTCACCTTT. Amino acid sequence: CALGDPPIWIPIQLYWGIEHTDKLTF.

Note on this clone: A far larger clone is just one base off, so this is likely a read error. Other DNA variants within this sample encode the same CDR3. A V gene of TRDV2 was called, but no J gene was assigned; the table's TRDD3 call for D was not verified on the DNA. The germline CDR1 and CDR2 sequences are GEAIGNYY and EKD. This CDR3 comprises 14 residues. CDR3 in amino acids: CACDQRLGIPGSIF. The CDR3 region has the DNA TGTGCCTGTGACCAAAGGCTGGGGATTCCAGGTTCCATCTTT.

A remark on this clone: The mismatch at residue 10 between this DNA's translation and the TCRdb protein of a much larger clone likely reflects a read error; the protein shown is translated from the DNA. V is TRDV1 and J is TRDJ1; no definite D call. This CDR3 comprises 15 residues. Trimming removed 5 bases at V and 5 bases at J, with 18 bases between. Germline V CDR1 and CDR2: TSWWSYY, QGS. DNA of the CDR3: TGTGCTCTTGGGTCCACTTATCCGCTGAGGGATAAACTCATCTTT. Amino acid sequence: CALGSTYPLRDKLIF.

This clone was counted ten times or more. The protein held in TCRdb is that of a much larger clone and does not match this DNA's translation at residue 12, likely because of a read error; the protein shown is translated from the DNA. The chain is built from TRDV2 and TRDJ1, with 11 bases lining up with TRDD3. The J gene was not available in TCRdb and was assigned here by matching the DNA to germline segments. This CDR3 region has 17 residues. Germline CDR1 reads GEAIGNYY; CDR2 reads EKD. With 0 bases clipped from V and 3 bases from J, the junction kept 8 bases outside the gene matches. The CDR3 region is CACDTLPLGDTADKLIF. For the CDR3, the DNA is TGTGCCTGTGACACCCTCCCGCTGGGGGATACCGCCGATAAACTCATCTTT.

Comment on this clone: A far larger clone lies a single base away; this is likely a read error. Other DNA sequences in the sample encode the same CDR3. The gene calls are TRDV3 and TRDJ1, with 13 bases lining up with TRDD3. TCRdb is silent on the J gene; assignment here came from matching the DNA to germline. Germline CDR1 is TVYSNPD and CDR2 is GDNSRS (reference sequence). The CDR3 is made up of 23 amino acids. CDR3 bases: TGCGCCTTTCCCGACCGTAACCTTCCGACGATTACTGGGGGATACGCTGGCACCGATAAACTCATCTTT. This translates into CAFPDRNLPTITGGYAGTDKLIF.

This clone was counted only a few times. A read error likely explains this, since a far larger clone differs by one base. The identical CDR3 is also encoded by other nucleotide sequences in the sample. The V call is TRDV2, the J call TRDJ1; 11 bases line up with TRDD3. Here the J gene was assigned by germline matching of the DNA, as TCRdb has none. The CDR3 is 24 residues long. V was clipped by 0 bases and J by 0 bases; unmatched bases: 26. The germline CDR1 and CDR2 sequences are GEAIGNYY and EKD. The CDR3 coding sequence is TGTGCCTGTGACACCGTTATCCCATACTCAGACTGGGGGATAGGAACGAATTACACCGATAAACTCATCTTT. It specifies CACDTVIPYSDWGIGTNYTDKLIF.